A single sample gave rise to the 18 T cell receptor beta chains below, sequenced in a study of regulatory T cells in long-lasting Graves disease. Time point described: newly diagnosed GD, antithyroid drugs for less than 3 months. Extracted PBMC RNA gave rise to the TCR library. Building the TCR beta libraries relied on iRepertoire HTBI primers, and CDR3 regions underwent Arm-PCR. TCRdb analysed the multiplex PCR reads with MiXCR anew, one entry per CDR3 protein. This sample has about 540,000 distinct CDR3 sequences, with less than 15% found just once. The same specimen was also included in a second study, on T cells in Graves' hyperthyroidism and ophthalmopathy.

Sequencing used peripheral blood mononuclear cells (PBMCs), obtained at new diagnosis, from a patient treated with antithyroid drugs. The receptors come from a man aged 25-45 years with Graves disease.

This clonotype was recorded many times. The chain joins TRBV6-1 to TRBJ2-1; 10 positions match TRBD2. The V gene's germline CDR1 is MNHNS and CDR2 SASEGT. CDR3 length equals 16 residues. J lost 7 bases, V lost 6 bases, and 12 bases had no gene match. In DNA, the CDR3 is TGTGCCAGCAGCACGGACCTAGCGGGAGTAGGGAATGAGCAGTTCTTC. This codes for CASSTDLAGVGNEQFF.

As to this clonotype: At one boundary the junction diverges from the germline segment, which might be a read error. For the CDR3, the DNA is TGCGCCAGCAGTAGGAGTGGCGAGCAGCACTTC. This sequence encodes CASSRSGEQHF. V and J are TRBV5-1 and TRBJ2-7, with unresolved D. CDR1 SGHRS and CDR2 YFSETQ come from the germline V gene. This CDR3 is 11 amino acids long. The entire variable domain, with the rest obtained from reference TRBV5-1 and TRBJ2-7, is as follows: KAGVTQTPRYLIKTRGQQVTLSCSPISGHRSVSWYQQTPGQGLQFLFEYFSETQRNKGNFPGRFSGRQFSNSRSEMNVSTLELGDSALYLCASSRSGEQHFGPGTRLTVT.

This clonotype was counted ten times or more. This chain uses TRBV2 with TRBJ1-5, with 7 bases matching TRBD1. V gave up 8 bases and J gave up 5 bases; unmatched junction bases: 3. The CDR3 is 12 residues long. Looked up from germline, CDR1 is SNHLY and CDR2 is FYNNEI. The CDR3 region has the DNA TGTGCCAGCCAGGGGGATGATCAGCCCCAGCATTTT. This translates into CASQGDDQPQHF.

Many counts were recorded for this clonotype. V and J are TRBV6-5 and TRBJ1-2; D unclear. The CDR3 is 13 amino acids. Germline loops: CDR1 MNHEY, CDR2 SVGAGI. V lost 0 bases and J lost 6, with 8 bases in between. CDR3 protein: CASSYSGGDGYTF. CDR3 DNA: TGTGCCAGCAGTTACTCCGGAGGAGATGGCTACACCTTC.

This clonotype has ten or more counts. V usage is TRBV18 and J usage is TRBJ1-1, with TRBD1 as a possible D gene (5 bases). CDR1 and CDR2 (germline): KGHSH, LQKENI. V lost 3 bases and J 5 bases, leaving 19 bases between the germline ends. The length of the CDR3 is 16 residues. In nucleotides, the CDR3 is TGTGCCAGCTCACCGGGGGTGGAGGAGGTGAGAACTGAAGCTTTCTTT. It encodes CASSPGVEEVRTEAFF. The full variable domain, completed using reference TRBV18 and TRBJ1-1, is NAGVMQNPRHLVRRRGQEARLRCSPMKGHSHVYWYRQLPEEGLKFMVYLQKENIIDESGMPKERFSAEFPKEGPSILRIQQVVRGDSAAYFCASSPGVEEVRTEAFFGQGTRLTVV.

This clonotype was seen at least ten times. The CDR3, as DNA: TGCAGTGCTAGAGGACAGGTCGGGCAGACCCAGTACTTC. Its translation: CSARGQVGQTQYF. This chain joins TRBV20-1 and TRBJ2-5, with D perhaps matching TRBD1 (6 bases). Per germline, CDR1 DFQATT and CDR2 SNEGSKA (reference sequence). Between the trimmed V and J ends, which lost 1 base and 6 bases, there was a span of 12 bases. This CDR3 is 13 amino acids long.

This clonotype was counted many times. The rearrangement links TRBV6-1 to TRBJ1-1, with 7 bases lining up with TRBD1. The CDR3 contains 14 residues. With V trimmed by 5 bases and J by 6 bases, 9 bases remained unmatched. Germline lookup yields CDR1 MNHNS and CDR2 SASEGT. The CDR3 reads CASSSTGDSAEAFF. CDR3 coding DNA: TGTGCCAGCAGTAGTACAGGGGATTCCGCTGAAGCTTTCTTT.

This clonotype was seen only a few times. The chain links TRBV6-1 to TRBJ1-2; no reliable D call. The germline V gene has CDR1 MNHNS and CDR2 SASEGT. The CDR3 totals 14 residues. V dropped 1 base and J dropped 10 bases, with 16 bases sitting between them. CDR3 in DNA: TGTGCCAGCAGTGAAGTTGTGGCCCCGGCTCTCTACACCTTC. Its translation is CASSEVVAPALYTF.

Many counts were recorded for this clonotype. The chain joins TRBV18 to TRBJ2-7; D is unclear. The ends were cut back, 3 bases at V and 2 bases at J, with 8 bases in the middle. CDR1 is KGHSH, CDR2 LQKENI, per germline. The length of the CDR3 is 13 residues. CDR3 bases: TGTGCCAGCTCACCTCGACAAACCTACGAGCAGTACTTC. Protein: CASSPRQTYEQYF. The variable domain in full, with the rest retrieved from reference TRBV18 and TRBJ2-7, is NAGVMQNPRHLVRRRGQEARLRCSPMKGHSHVYWYRQLPEEGLKFMVYLQKENIIDESGMPKERFSAEFPKEGPSILRIQQVVRGDSAAYFCASSPRQTYEQYFGPGTRLTVT.

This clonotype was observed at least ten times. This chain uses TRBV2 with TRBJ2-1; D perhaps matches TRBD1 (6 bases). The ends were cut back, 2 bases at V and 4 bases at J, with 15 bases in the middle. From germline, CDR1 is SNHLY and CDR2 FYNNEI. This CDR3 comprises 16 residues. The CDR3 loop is CASSERDTGRYNEQFF. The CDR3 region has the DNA TGTGCCAGCAGTGAACGGGACACGGGTAGATACAATGAGCAGTTCTTC.

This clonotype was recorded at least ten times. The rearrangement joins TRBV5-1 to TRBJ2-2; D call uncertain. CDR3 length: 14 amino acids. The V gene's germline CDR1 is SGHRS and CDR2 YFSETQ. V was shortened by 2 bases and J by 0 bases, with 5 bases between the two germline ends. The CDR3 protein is CASSFTTNTGELFF. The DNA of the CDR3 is TGCGCCAGCAGCTTTACTACGAACACCGGGGAGCTGTTTTTT.

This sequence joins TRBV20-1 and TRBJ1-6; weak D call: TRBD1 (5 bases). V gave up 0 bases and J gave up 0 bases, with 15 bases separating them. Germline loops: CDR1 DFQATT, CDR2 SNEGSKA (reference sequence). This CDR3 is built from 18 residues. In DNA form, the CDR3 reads TGCAGTGCTAGAGATTTGTCAGGGCTTAACTCCTATAATTCACCCCTCCACTTT. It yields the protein CSARDLSGLNSYNSPLHF.

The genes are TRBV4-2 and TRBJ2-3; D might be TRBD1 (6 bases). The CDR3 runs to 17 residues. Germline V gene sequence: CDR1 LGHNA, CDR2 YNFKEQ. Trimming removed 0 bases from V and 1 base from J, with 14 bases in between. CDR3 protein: CASSQDLQGRGTDTQYF. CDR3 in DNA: TGTGCCAGCAGCCAAGATCTACAGGGTAGAGGCACAGATACGCAGTATTTT.

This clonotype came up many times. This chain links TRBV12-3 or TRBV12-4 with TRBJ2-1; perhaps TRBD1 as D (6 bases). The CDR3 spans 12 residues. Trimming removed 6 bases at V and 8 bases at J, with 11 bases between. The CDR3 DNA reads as TGTGCCAGCAGGGCCGGGACACATGAGCAGTTCTTC. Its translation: CASRAGTHEQFF.

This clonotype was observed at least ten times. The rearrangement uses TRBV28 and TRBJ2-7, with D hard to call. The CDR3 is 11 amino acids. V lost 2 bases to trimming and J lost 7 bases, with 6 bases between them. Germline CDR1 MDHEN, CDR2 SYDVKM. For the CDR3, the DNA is TGTGCCAGCAGTTTAATCAGTGAGCAGTACTTC. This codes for CASSLISEQYF.

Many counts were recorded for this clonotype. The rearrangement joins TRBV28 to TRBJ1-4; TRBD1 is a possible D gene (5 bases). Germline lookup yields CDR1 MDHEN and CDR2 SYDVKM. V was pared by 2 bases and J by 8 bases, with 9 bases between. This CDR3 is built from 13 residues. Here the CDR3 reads CASSLAREEKLFF. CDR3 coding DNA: TGTGCCAGCAGTTTAGCCAGGGAAGAAAAACTGTTTTTT.

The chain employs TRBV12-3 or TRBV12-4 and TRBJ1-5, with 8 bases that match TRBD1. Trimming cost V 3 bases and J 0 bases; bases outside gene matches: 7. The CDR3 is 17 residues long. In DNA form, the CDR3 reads TGTGCCAGCAGTTTGGGACAGGCACCATATAGCAATCAGCCCCAGCATTTT. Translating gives CASSLGQAPYSNQPQHF.

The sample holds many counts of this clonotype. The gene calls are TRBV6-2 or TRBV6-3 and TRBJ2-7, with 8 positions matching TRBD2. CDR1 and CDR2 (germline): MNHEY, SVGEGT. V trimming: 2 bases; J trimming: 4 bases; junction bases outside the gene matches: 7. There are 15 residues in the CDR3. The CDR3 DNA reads TGTGCCAGCAGTTACCCCGTGATAGCGGGGTACGAGCAGTACTTC. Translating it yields CASSYPVIAGYEQYF.